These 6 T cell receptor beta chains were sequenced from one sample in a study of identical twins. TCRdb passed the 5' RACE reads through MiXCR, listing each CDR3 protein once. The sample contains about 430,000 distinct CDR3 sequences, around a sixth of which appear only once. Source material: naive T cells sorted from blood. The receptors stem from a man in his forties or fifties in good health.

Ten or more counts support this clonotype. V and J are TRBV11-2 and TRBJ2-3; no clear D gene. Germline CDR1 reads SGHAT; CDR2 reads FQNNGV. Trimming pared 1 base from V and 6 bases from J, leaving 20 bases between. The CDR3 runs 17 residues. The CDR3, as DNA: TGTGCCAGCAGCTTAGTATCATCCCATCTTCTACGGGATACGCAGTATTTT. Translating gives CASSLVSSHLLRDTQYF.

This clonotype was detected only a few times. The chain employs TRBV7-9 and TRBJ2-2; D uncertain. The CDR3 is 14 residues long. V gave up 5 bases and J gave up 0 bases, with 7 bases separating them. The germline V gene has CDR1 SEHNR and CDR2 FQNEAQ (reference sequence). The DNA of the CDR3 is TGTGCCAGCAGCCCCCCAGCGAACACCGGGGAGCTGTTTTTT. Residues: CASSPPANTGELFF.

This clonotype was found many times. The CDR3 protein is CASSQGETQYF. The CDR3 DNA is TGTGCCAGCAGCCAAGGGGAGACCCAGTACTTC. V and J are TRBV3-1 and TRBJ2-5; no clear D. Germline V CDR1 and CDR2: LGHDT, YNNKEL (reference sequence). The ends were cut back, 1 base at V and 5 bases at J, with 2 bases in the middle. The CDR3 sequence is 11 residues long.

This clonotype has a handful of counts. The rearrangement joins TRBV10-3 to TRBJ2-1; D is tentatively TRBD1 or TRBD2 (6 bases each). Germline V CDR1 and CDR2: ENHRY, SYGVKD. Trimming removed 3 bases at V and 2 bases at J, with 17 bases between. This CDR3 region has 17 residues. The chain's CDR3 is CAISEQGMGGPYNEQFF. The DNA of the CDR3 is TGTGCCATCAGTGAACAGGGTATGGGAGGCCCCTACAATGAGCAGTTCTTC.

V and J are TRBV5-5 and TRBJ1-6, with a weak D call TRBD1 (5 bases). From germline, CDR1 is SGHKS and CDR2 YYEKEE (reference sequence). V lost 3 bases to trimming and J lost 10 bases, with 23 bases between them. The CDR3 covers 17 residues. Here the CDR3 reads CASSSEGSGTAGSPLHF. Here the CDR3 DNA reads TGTGCCAGCAGCTCCGAGGGTTCAGGGACGGCAGGCTCACCCCTCCACTTT.

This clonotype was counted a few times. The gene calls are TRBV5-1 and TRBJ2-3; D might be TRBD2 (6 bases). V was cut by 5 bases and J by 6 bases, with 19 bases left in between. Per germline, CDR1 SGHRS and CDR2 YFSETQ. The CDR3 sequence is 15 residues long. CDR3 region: CASRFLTGAMDTQYF. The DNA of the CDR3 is TGCGCCAGCAGATTCCTTACGGGAGCAATGGATACGCAGTATTTT.